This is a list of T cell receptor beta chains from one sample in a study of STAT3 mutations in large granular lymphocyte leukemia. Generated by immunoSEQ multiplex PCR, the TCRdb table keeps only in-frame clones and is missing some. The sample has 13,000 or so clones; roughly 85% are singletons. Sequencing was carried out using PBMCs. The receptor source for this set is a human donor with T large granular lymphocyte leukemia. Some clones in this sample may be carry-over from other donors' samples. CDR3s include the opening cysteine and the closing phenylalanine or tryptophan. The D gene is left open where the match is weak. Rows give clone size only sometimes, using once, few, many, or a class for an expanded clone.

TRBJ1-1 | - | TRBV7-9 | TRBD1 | TGTGCCAGCAGCCGGGACAGGCAAGACACTGAAGCTTTCTTT | CASSRDRQDTEAFF
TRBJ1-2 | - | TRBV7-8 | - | TGTGCCAGCGCCGAGGCAGGGACCAACTATGGCTACACCTTC | CASAEAGTNYGYTF
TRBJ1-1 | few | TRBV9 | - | TGTGCCAGCTCCGGACAGTGGAACACTGAAGCTTTCTTT | CASSGQWNTEAFF
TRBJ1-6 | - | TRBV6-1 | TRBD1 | TGTGCCAGCAGTGAGGAATGGGACAGGGGGTACTCACCCCTCCACTTT | CASSEEWDRGYSPLHF
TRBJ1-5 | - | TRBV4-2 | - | TGTGCCAGCAGCCCTTACCTTAACCAGCCCCAGCATTTT | CASSPYLNQPQHF
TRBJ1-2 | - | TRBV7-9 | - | TGTGCCAGCAGCTTAGGAGGGTATGGCTACACCTTC | CASSLGGYGYTF
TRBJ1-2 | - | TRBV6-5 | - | TGTGCCAGCAGTTCGACCCCCTGGCATGGCTACACCTTC | CASSSTPWHGYTF
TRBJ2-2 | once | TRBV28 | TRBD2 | TGTGCCAGCAGCCGAGGGACTAGCGAACTAACACGGAACACCGGGGAGCTGTTTTTT | CASSRGTSELTRNTGELFF
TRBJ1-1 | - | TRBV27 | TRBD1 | TGTGCCAGCAGCTACGTTGACAGGGGGCTATCTGAAGCTTTCTTT | CASSYVDRGLSEAFF
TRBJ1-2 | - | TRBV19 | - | TGTGCCAGTAGTACCACGACGAGGGATGGCTACACCTTC | CASSTTTRDGYTF
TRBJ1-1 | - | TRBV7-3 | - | TGTGCCAGCAGCTTAAGGGGGGCGCGGACTGAAGCTTTCTTT | CASSLRGARTEAFF
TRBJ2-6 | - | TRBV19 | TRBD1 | TGTGCCAGTAGGGACAGGATCCGCTCTGGGGCCAACGTCCTGACTTTC | CASRDRIRSGANVLTF
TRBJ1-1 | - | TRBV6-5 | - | TGTGCCAGCAGCCAGTCCGTTGCCTACACTGAAGCTTTCTTT | CASSQSVAYTEAFF
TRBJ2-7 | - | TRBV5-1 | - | TGCGCCAGCAGCTGGGCCAGGGGGGACTACTCCTACGAGCAGTACTTC | CASSWARGDYSYEQYF
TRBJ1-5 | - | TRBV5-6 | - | TGTGCCAGCAGCTTAGGAGCTCAGCCCCAGCATTTT | CASSLGAQPQHF
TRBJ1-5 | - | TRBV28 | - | TGTGCCAGCAGAGGAGGGGTGAATCAGCCCCAGCATTTT | CASRGGVNQPQHF